One and the same sample provided the 11 T cell receptor beta chains below, sequenced in a study of response to subunit inactivated influenza vaccine. TCRdb used MiXCR to reprocess the RT-PCR reads, holding one entry per CDR3 protein. The sample has 540,000 or so distinct CDR3 sequences, approximately 12% seen once. The sample consisted of PBMCs from blood, taken roughly 45 days after vaccination. Receptors were obtained from a man aged 45 to 65 who received an inactivated influenza vaccine.

This clonotype was counted at least ten times. CDR3 DNA: TGTGCCAGCAGCGTAGAACTAGCGACCGACAATGAGCAGTTCTTC. It encodes CASSVELATDNEQFF. The genes are TRBV9 and TRBJ2-1; 7 bases map to TRBD2. The CDR3 is made up of 15 amino acids. Germline V gene data show CDR1 as SGDLS and CDR2 as YYNGEE. V was clipped by 0 bases and J by 5 bases; unmatched bases: 5. The entire variable domain, with the rest obtained from reference TRBV9 and TRBJ2-1, is as follows: DSGVTQTPKHLITATGQRVTLRCSPRSGDLSVYWYQQSLDQGLQFLIQYYNGEERAKGNILERFSAQQFPDLHSELNLSSLELGDSALYFCASSVELATDNEQFFGPGTRLTVL.

This clonotype occurred many times. The chain recombines TRBV10-3 with TRBJ2-3; D is possibly TRBD1 or TRBD2 (5 bases each). This CDR3 is 12 amino acids long. V was clipped by 7 bases and J by 4 bases, with 9 bases between them. The germline CDR1 and CDR2 sequences are ENHRY and SYGVKD. The CDR3 region has the DNA TGTGCCATCACAGGGAGTTCAGATACGCAGTATTTT. Amino acids: CAITGSSDTQYF.

This clonotype was detected a few times. The chain carries TRBV11-1 and TRBJ2-6, with D perhaps TRBD1 or TRBD2 (5 bases each). Trimming took off 7 bases at V and 3 bases at J, with 13 bases between the two ends. Germline lookup yields CDR1 SGHAT and CDR2 FQDESV (reference sequence). This CDR3 region has 15 residues. The CDR3 DNA reads TGTGCCAGCACCGTACGAGGGGTTGGGGCCAACGTCCTGACTTTC. As protein: CASTVRGVGANVLTF.

The chain links TRBV30 to TRBJ2-5; no clear D. The CDR3 runs 14 residues. Germline CDR1 and CDR2: GTSNPN and SVGIG (reference sequence). Trimming cost V 0 bases and J 1 base, with 9 bases left between them. The CDR3 reads CAWSVEAIQETQYF. In DNA form, the CDR3 reads TGTGCCTGGAGTGTAGAAGCGATCCAAGAGACCCAGTACTTC. Complete variable domain (other parts from reference TRBV30 and TRBJ2-5): SQTIHQWPATLVQPVGSPLSLECTVEGTSNPNLYWYRQAAGRGLQLLFYSVGIGQISSEVPQNLSASRPQDRQFILSSKKLLLSDSGFYLCAWSVEAIQETQYFGPGTRLLVL.

This clonotype was seen ten or more times. The rearrangement links TRBV20-1 to TRBJ2-1; TRBD1 might be the D (6 bases). The V gene's germline CDR1 is DFQATT and CDR2 SNEGSKA (reference sequence). V gave up 0 bases and J gave up 1 base, with 16 bases separating them. The CDR3 is made up of 17 amino acids. DNA of the CDR3: TGCAGTGCTAGAGACCGGGACGGGACAAGATCCTACAATGAGCAGTTCTTC. As protein: CSARDRDGTRSYNEQFF.

The chain employs TRBV12-3 or TRBV12-4 and TRBJ1-5, with D tentatively TRBD1 (5 bases). V was pared by 3 bases and J by 6 bases, with 9 bases between. This CDR3 contains 13 residues. The CDR3 is CASSFGGSQPQHF. CDR3 coding DNA: TGTGCCAGCAGTTTTGGGGGAAGTCAGCCCCAGCATTTT.

The rearrangement joins TRBV7-2 to TRBJ2-7, with D unclear. Germline CDR1 and CDR2: SGHTA and FQGNSA. V was clipped by 1 base and J by 5 bases, with 12 bases between them. This CDR3 has 14 amino acids. CDR3 DNA sequence: TGTGCCAGCAGCTTAGGGGCTATGCAGAACGAGCAGTACTTC. This sequence encodes CASSLGAMQNEQYF.

V gene TRBV3-1 combines with J gene TRBJ1-2; D is ambiguous. Per the germline V gene, CDR1 is LGHDT and CDR2 is YNNKEL (reference sequence). The CDR3 has 16 residues. The V end lost 0 bases, the J end lost 8 bases, and 19 bases lay between the germline ends. CDR3 coding DNA: TGTGCCAGCAGCCAAGATGTGTGGGCAGGCCGAAAGGGCTACACCTTC. Residues: CASSQDVWAGRKGYTF. Looking up the rest from reference TRBV3-1 and TRBJ1-2 gives the full variable domain: DTAVSQTPKYLVTQMGNDKSIKCEQNLGHDTMYWYKQDSKKFLKIMFSYNNKELIINETVPNRFSPKSPDKAHLNLHINSLELGDSAVYFCASSQDVWAGRKGYTFGSGTRLTVV.

This clonotype was counted only a few times. CDR3 in DNA: TGTGCCAGCAGTTTATTCAGAGGACAGGGAACAGATACGCAGTATTTT. Protein sequence: CASSLFRGQGTDTQYF. The rearrangement uses TRBV5-8 and TRBJ2-3; TRBD1 matches at 8 bases. The V segment lost 5 bases and the J segment 3 bases; nucleotides outside the gene matches: 11. The CDR3 consists of 16 residues. CDR1 and CDR2 from the germline V gene are SGHTS and YDEGEE.

In its sample, this clonotype was seen many times. V and J are TRBV5-1 and TRBJ2-7; D uncertain. The germline CDR1 and CDR2 sequences are SGHRS and YFSETQ. CDR3 size: 14 residues. V lost 1 base to trimming and J lost 4 bases, with 12 bases between them. The CDR3 loop reads CASSLRQPQYEQYF. In nucleotides, the CDR3 is TGCGCCAGCAGCTTGAGGCAACCGCAATACGAGCAGTACTTC.

This clonotype has more than one count but fewer than ten. This chain connects TRBV5-6 to TRBJ2-5; D is uncertain. V was pared by 2 bases and J by 7 bases, with 18 bases between. The CDR3 sequence is 15 residues long. The V gene's germline CDR1 is SGHDT and CDR2 YYEEEE. The CDR3 region has the DNA TGTGCCAGCAGCTTCTCGACCACCGCCGCGTGGACCCAGTACTTC. This translates into CASSFSTTAAWTQYF.